The next 10 T cell receptor beta chains were all read from a single sample in a study of blood T cell repertoires in COVID-19 (dated by TCRdb to the early 2020s). Libraries were built with the immunoSEQ multiplex PCR assay. TCRdb stores this immuneACCESS table with in-frame sequences only. Part of the clones is absent; in the studies checked, under half of the shortfall reflects unresolved V genes, and no reason is known for the rest. For this sample there are roughly 290,000 clones; approximately 84% appear just once. The biggest ten clones account for around 2.1% of the sample. The sequenced material came from peripheral blood. The receptor set was obtained from a woman between 25 and 40 years old who had recovered from COVID-19.

This clone was observed a handful of times. The sample has other DNA sequences that encode this CDR3 too. The V and J genes are TRBV6-5 and TRBJ2-2; D might be TRBD1 (5 bases). CDR3 length: 13 residues. Germline CDR1 MNHEY, CDR2 SVGAGI. Trimming stripped 7 bases from V and 2 bases from J, with 8 bases between. This CDR3 reads CASTRANTGELFF. The DNA of the CDR3 is TGTGCCAGCACCAGGGCCAACACCGGGGAGCTGTTTTTT.

The rearrangement links TRBV27 to TRBJ2-3, with D unresolved. The CDR3 has 14 residues. Looked up from germline, CDR1 is MNHEY and CDR2 is SMNVEV (reference sequence). V was trimmed by 5 bases and J by 1 base, leaving 10 bases between them. The CDR3 coding sequence is TGTGCCAGCAGTCCTCCCGGTCGCACAGATACGCAGTATTTT. Its translation: CASSPPGRTDTQYF.

The chain uses TRBV19 and TRBJ1-5, with 10 bases fitting TRBD1. The CDR3 extends over 15 amino acids. Trimming removed 1 base from V and 7 bases from J; junction bases left unmatched: 4. Germline CDR1 LNHDA, CDR2 SQIVND (reference sequence). The CDR3 DNA sequence: TGTGCCAGTAGTATAGTTTGGGACAGGGGACAGCCCCAGCATTTT. Protein sequence: CASSIVWDRGQPQHF.

The chain couples TRBV5-1 to TRBJ2-5, with TRBD2 matching over 7 bases. Germline values: CDR1 SGHRS, CDR2 YFSETQ. The CDR3 totals 14 residues. V shed 3 bases and J 4 bases; nucleotides not matched to a gene: 6. The CDR3 DNA reads as TGCGCCAGCAGCTGGGGGACGGGGGGAGAGACCCAGTACTTC. Its protein is CASSWGTGGETQYF.

This sequence joins TRBV5-6 and TRBJ2-2; 7 bases line up with TRBD1. Germline V gene sequence: CDR1 SGHDT, CDR2 YYEEEE. This CDR3 is 15 amino acids long. The trim removed 3 bases at V and 1 base at J, leaving 3 bases unmatched. The CDR3 nucleotides are TGTGCCAGCAGCTCGACAGGGTTGAACACCGGGGAGCTGTTTTTT. Protein sequence: CASSSTGLNTGELFF.

J is TRBJ1-1 and V is TRBV6-1; maybe TRBD1 (6 bases). V lost 1 base to trimming and J lost 1 base, with 10 bases between them. The CDR3 is 15 residues long. Germline V CDR1 and CDR2: MNHNS, SASEGT. The CDR3 nucleotides read TGTGCCAGCAGTGAAGGGGAGGGGGGGAACACTGAAGCTTTCTTT. It encodes CASSEGEGGNTEAFF.

This clone was recorded only once. CDR3 coding DNA: TGTGCCAGCAGCTCCGTAGGGACAGGAAGACCCGGGGAGCTGTTTTTT. Its translation: CASSSVGTGRPGELFF. The chain employs TRBV7-3 and TRBJ2-2, with 8 bases identical to TRBD1. The CDR3 loop spans 16 amino acids. Germline CDR1 SGHTA, CDR2 FQGTGA. The V gene end was trimmed by 4 bases and the J gene end by 6 bases; junction bases not matched to a gene: 10. Supplemented by reference TRBV7-3 and TRBJ2-2, the full variable domain reads GAGVSQTPSNKVTEKGKYVELRCDPISGHTALYWYRQSLGQGPEFLIYFQGTGAADDSGLPNDRFFAVRPEGSVSTLKIQRTERGDSAVYLCASSSVGTGRPGELFFGEGSRLTVL.

This chain joins TRBV7-2 and TRBJ1-6; perhaps TRBD1 as D (6 bases). The germline gives CDR1 SGHTA, CDR2 FQGNSA. Trimming cost V 1 base and J 7 bases, with 11 bases left between them. The CDR3 consists of 15 residues. The CDR3 loop reads CASSLGRGANSPLHF. In DNA, the CDR3 is TGTGCCAGCAGCTTAGGCAGGGGCGCAAATTCACCCCTCCACTTT. Full variable domain (outside the CDR3, taken from reference TRBV7-2 and TRBJ1-6): GAGVSQSPSNKVTEKGKDVELRCDPISGHTALYWYRQSLGQGLEFLIYFQGNSAPDKSGLPSDRFSAERTGGSVSTLTIQRTQQEDSAVYLCASSLGRGANSPLHFGNGTRLTVT.

The rearrangement links TRBV18 to TRBJ2-7; 7 bases fit TRBD1. Germline CDR1 and CDR2: KGHSH and LQKENI. V lost 0 bases, J lost 3 bases, and 2 bases stayed unmatched. The CDR3 extends over 14 amino acids. The CDR3, as DNA: TGTGCCAGCTCACCACCGACAGGGATCTACGAGCAGTACTTC. This translates into CASSPPTGIYEQYF.

The rearrangement joins TRBV27 to TRBJ1-1; possible D gene TRBD1, 5 bases. V dropped 9 bases and J dropped 5 bases, with 22 bases sitting between them. CDR3 size: 15 residues. Germline CDR1 MNHEY, CDR2 SMNVEV (reference sequence). CDR3 in DNA: TGTGCCAGTGAGCCTGGAAGGGGTGTAGAAACTGAAGCTTTCTTT. Encoded protein: CASEPGRGVETEAFF.